This TCR beta chain was profiled in a study of blood T cell repertoires in COVID-19. Looking at the study overall: Both acute and convalescent COVID-19 samples were obtained from the United States, Italy and Spain. The analysed material was cDNA or gDNA that came from T cells, B-cell-depleted T cells, or PBMCs.

Methods used by the authors: Estimation of nucleated cell counts relied on the amplification of reference gene primers. Method: immunoSEQ multiplex PCR; TCRdb's copy keeps in-frame clones and lacks some. D and trimming come from the DNA, and the V and J calls and clone size come from that table. This sample has 55,000 to 65,000 clones; roughly 88% occur once, and the top ten carry approximately 5.6%. V was cut by 2 bases and J by 5 bases, with 11 bases left in between. Germline loops: CDR1 SGHNT, CDR2 YYREEE (reference sequence). The CDR3 extends over 14 amino acids. This clonotype originated in a woman aged 55-70 years with acute or convalescent COVID-19. The rearrangement links TRBV5-4 to TRBJ2-1; TRBD2 might be the D (6 bases). Material for sequencing was peripheral blood. The CDR3 DNA reads as TGTGCCAGCAGCTTCACGGGGGTGGACAATGAGCAGTTCTTC. Its translation: CASSFTGVDNEQFF. Full variable domain (missing parts from reference TRBV5-4 and TRBJ2-1): ETGVTQSPTHLIKTRGQQVTLRCSSQSGHNTVSWYQQALGQGPQFIFQYYREEENGRGNFPPRFSGLQFPNYSSELNVNALELDDSALYLCASSFTGVDNEQFFGPGTRLTVL.